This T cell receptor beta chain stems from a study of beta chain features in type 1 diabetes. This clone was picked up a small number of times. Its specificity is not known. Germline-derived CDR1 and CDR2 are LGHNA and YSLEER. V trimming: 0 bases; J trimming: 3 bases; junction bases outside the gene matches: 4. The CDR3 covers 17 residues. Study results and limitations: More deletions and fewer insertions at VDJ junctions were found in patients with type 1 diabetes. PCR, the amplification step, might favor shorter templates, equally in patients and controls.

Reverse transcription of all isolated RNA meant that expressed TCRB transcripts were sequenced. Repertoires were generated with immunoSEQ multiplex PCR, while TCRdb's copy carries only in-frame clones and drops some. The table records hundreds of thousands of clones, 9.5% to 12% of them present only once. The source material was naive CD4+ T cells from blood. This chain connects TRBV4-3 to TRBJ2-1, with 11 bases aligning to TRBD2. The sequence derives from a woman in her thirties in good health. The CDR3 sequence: CASSQDQTSGSYNEQFF. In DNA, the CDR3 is TGCGCCAGCAGCCAAGATCAAACTAGCGGGAGCTACAATGAGCAGTTCTTC.